The rows below give T cell receptor beta chains drawn from one sample of a study of blood T cell repertoires in COVID-19. Sequencing used immunoSEQ multiplex PCR; TCRdb keeps in-frame clones, though not all of them. The sample has approximately 250,000 clones; 80% to 90% are singletons. The source material was PBMCs or T cells enriched from blood (not recorded which). The receptors were sampled from a woman in her forties who had been exposed to COVID-19. Both conserved end residues are part of each CDR3. The D gene is left open where the match is weak. A clone size is listed for some rows: how often the clone was seen (once, few, many), or a class if it is expanded.

V gene,CDR3 length,J gene,D gene,clone size,CDR3 protein,CDR3 DNA
TRBV7-9,16,TRBJ2-3,-,-,CASSLGFGGSTDTQYF,TGTGCCAGCAGCTTAGGATTCGGGGGTAGCACAGATACGCAGTATTTT
TRBV7-2,18,TRBJ2-4,TRBD2,once,CASSFFLAGGVAKNIQYF,TGTGCCAGCAGCTTTTTTTTAGCGGGAGGGGTAGCCAAAAACATTCAGTACTTC
TRBV19,13,TRBJ1-2,TRBD1,-,CASSPGQVYGYTF,TGTGCCAGTAGCCCGGGACAGGTCTATGGCTACACCTTC
TRBV2,14,TRBJ1-5,-,-,CASSDRISNQPQHF,TGTGCCAGCAGTGACAGGATCAGCAATCAGCCCCAGCATTTT
TRBV16,18,TRBJ1-4,TRBD1,few,CASCGSGQGMVEREKLFF,TGTGCCAGCTGTGGGAGTGGACAGGGGATGGTCGAGAGAGAAAAACTGTTTTTT
TRBV7-9,13,TRBJ1-5,-,many,CASSLDSQTPQHF,TGTGCCAGCAGCTTAGATTCCCAAACACCCCAGCATTTT
TRBV6-5,14,TRBJ2-7,-,-,CASSYGPGAYEQYF,TGTGCCAGCAGTTATGGGCCAGGGGCCTACGAGCAGTACTTC
TRBV25-1,13,TRBJ1-2,-,many,CASRPRASYGYTF,TGTGCCAGCAGACCCAGGGCGTCCTATGGCTACACCTTC
TRBV3-1/TRBV3-2,16,TRBJ2-2,-,once,CASSQGAGANTGELFF,TGTGCCAGCAGCCAGGGGGCGGGGGCGAACACCGGGGAGCTGTTTTTT
TRBV18,14,TRBJ2-7,-,-,CASSPADRIYEQYF,TGTGCCAGCTCACCAGCGGACAGAATTTACGAGCAGTACTTC
TRBV4-3,15,TRBJ1-2,TRBD1,-,CASSQDRGPIYGYTF,TGCGCCAGCAGCCAGGACAGGGGGCCAATCTATGGCTACACCTTC
TRBV6-5,14,TRBJ2-1,-,-,CASSTFGERDEQFF,TGTGCCAGCAGTACCTTCGGGGAGAGGGATGAGCAGTTCTTC
TRBV2,14,TRBJ1-2,TRBD1,-,CASKRDRVNYGYTF,TGTGCCAGCAAACGGGACAGGGTAAACTATGGCTACACCTTC
TRBV28,21,TRBJ2-6,TRBD1,-,CASSLGQYRTGGEAGANVLTF,TGTGCCAGCAGTTTAGGGCAATACCGAACAGGGGGCGAAGCTGGGGCCAACGTCCTGACTTTC
TRBV20-1,10,TRBJ1-2,-,-,CSAAGLGYTF,TGCAGTGCCGCGGGTCTTGGCTACACCTTC
TRBV28,14,TRBJ2-1,-,-,CASSLEQPYNEQFF,TGTGCCAGCAGTTTGGAGCAGCCCTACAATGAGCAGTTCTTC
TRBV2,14,TRBJ2-2,TRBD2,few,CASATLAVPGELFF,TGTGCCAGCGCGACACTAGCGGTTCCCGGGGAGCTGTTTTTT
TRBV4-3,15,TRBJ2-1,TRBD2,-,CASSQVWSSGVINFF,TGCGCCAGCAGCCAAGTTTGGTCTAGCGGGGTAATTAATTTCTTC
TRBV7-2,16,TRBJ1-6,TRBD1,-,CASRAGQGLGGSPLHF,TGTGCCAGCAGGGCGGGACAGGGATTGGGGGGATCACCCCTCCACTTT
TRBV9,15,TRBJ2-5,-,-,CASSVAGTYQETQYF,TGTGCCAGCAGCGTAGCTGGCACCTACCAAGAGACCCAGTACTTC
TRBV24-1,15,TRBJ1-1,-,-,CATSDNRVGNTEAFF,TGTGCCACCAGTGATAACAGGGTTGGGAACACTGAAGCTTTCTTT
TRBV3-1/TRBV3-2,13,TRBJ1-1,-,-,CASSQEAGAEAFF,TGTGCCAGCAGCCAAGAGGCGGGGGCTGAAGCTTTCTTT
TRBV9,13,TRBJ1-4,TRBD1,-,CASSVGQTEKLFF,TGTGCCAGCAGCGTGGGACAGACTGAAAAACTGTTTTTT
TRBV18,15,TRBJ2-4,TRBD1,-,CASSPATGGRDIQYF,TGTGCCAGCTCACCAGCGACAGGGGGCAGGGACATTCAGTACTTC
TRBV3-1/TRBV3-2,15,TRBJ2-7,TRBD1,-,CASSQTGGSSYEQYF,TGTGCCAGCAGCCAAACAGGGGGCAGCTCCTACGAGCAGTACTTC
TRBV7-8,15,TRBJ2-1,-,-,CASSLRVSSYNEQFF,TGTGCCAGCAGCTTACGAGTTAGCTCCTACAATGAGCAGTTCTTC
TRBV19,19,TRBJ1-1,TRBD1,-,CASTDGGPGTATSRTEAFF,TGTGCCAGTACCGATGGGGGACCCGGGACAGCTACCTCAAGGACTGAAGCTTTCTTT
TRBV11-1,14,TRBJ1-2,-,-,CASKDSSQNYGYTF,TGTGCCAGCAAAGACAGTTCTCAAAACTATGGCTACACCTTC
TRBV18,18,TRBJ1-6,TRBD1,-,CASSPPPGGRPGNSPLHF,TGTGCCAGCTCACCACCGCCAGGGGGCCGACCTGGTAATTCACCCCTCCACTTT
TRBV7-2,15,TRBJ1-3,TRBD1,-,CASSRTGLSGNTIYF,TGTGCCAGCAGCAGGACAGGGCTTTCTGGAAACACCATATATTTT
TRBV7-8,17,TRBJ2-7,TRBD1,-,CASSLELRTGNTGEQYF,TGTGCCAGCAGCTTAGAGTTGAGGACAGGGAATACGGGCGAGCAGTACTTC